Each of the 10 T cell receptor beta chains below was sequenced from the same sample in a study of human T cells and chemical hapten exposure. TCRdb redid the calling of the RACE reads with MiXCR, one entry per CDR3 protein. The sample shows roughly 120,000 distinct CDR3 sequences, 12% of them seen only once. Time point here: patch test 1, 2 weeks after DPC sensitization. Treatment defined: therapeutic diphenylcyclopropenone sensitization with weekly scalp DPC. The material sequenced was whole blood, taken in connection with sensitization to the hapten diphenylcyclopropenone (DPC). These receptors were collected from a woman between 50 and 59 years old with alopecia areata. Some clones in this sample may be carry-over from other donors' samples.

The chain recombines TRBV7-2 with TRBJ2-5, with D maybe TRBD1 (5 bases). Germline V gene lookup returns CDR1 SGHTA and CDR2 FQGNSA. V was trimmed by 0 bases and J by 3 bases, leaving 8 bases between them. The CDR3 spans 14 residues. CDR3 nucleotides: TGTGCCAGCAGCTTAGCCGGCAGGGAAGAGACCCAGTACTTC. It codes for CASSLAGREETQYF.

V usage is TRBV7-2 and J usage is TRBJ1-6; D is unclear. V gave up 5 bases and J gave up 0 bases, with 17 bases separating them. Looked up from germline, CDR1 is SGHTA and CDR2 is FQGNSA. The CDR3 has 18 residues. CDR3 DNA: TGTGCCAGCAGCGGCAGACAATTCCCGAGCTCCTATAATTCACCCCTCCACTTT. Its translation is CASSGRQFPSSYNSPLHF.

This clonotype was seen at least ten times. The gene calls are TRBV10-2 and TRBJ1-1; D is unresolved. Germline V gene data show CDR1 as WSHSY and CDR2 as SAAADI. The CDR3 is made up of 13 amino acids. With 5 bases removed from V and 0 bases from J, the gap between germline ends came to 7 bases. CDR3 in DNA: TGCGCCAGCAGTAGGGATCTGAACACTGAAGCTTTCTTT. Amino acid sequence: CASSRDLNTEAFF.

Many counts were recorded for this clonotype. V is TRBV6-1 and J is TRBJ1-2; 9 nucleotides line up with TRBD1. CDR3 size: 14 residues. With V trimmed by 11 bases and J by 8 bases, 15 bases remained unmatched. Germline V gene sequence: CDR1 MNHNS, CDR2 SASEGT. The CDR3 DNA follows: TGTGCCGGGAGGGACAGGGACAGGAAAGACGGCTACACCTTC. Encoded protein: CAGRDRDRKDGYTF.

The rearrangement links TRBV27 to TRBJ2-5; D is possibly TRBD2 (6 bases). Germline CDR1 reads MNHEY; CDR2 reads SMNVEV (reference sequence). V lost 4 bases, J lost 5 bases, and 11 bases lay in between. This CDR3 spans 13 amino acids. The CDR3 nucleotides read TGTGCCAGCAGTTCGGGACTCCGGGAGACCCAGTACTTC. Residues: CASSSGLRETQYF.

This clonotype was counted a few times. The rearrangement links TRBV7-2 to TRBJ2-3; 12 positions match TRBD1. Germline loops: CDR1 SGHTA, CDR2 FQGNSA. The CDR3 consists of 14 residues. Unmatched junction bases numbered 4, after V lost 6 bases and J lost 6 bases. The CDR3 spells CASRRDRGRDTQYF. The CDR3 bases are TGTGCCAGCAGACGGGACAGGGGGCGGGATACGCAGTATTTT. The full variable domain, in which reference TRBV7-2 and TRBJ2-3 provide the parts outside the CDR3, is GAGVSQSPSNKVTEKGKDVELRCDPISGHTALYWYRQSLGQGLEFLIYFQGNSAPDKSGLPSDRFSAERTGGSVSTLTIQRTQQEDSAVYLCASRRDRGRDTQYFGPGTRLTVL.

This clonotype was seen ten or more times. The chain uses TRBV28 and TRBJ2-1; D remains unclear. V shed 2 bases and J shed 8 bases, with 4 bases lying between them. Germline V gives CDR1 MDHEN, CDR2 SYDVKM. This CDR3 spans 11 amino acids. DNA for the CDR3: TGTGCCAGCAGTTTAGGGGATGAGCAGTTCTTC. Translated, it gives CASSLGDEQFF.

This clonotype was seen a few times. The rearrangement links TRBV20-1 to TRBJ2-1; 14 positions agree with TRBD2. J gave up 15 bases and V 6 bases, and 13 bases lay outside the gene matches. Germline CDR1 and CDR2: DFQATT and SNEGSKA (reference sequence). This CDR3 has 14 amino acids. The CDR3 is CSAQTSGGAPGRFF. CDR3 coding DNA: TGCAGTGCACAGACTAGCGGGGGGGCCCCCGGACGGTTCTTC.

Many counts were recorded for this clonotype. The chain links TRBV7-9 to TRBJ1-2, with 12 bases identical to TRBD1. The V gene's germline CDR1 is SEHNR and CDR2 FQNEAQ (reference sequence). CDR3 length equals 17 residues. V shed 6 bases, J shed 3 bases, and the junction held 11 bases outside the gene matches. The CDR3 DNA reads as TGTGCCAGCAGTTCCCGGGACAGGGGGCTCGTAGACTATGGCTACACCTTC. This codes for CASSSRDRGLVDYGYTF.

Comment on this clonotype: A read error is possible here, since a much larger clone lies one base away. The gene calls are TRBV28 and TRBJ2-7; no clear D gene. CDR3 length equals 10 residues. The germline V gene encodes CDR1 MDHEN and CDR2 SYDVKM. Trimming stripped 6 bases from V and 3 bases from J, with 3 bases between. This CDR3 reads CASRRYEQYF. The CDR3 bases are TGTGCCAGCAGGCGCTACGAGCAGTACTTC.